This TCR beta chain derives from a study of T cells in Graves' hyperthyroidism and ophthalmopathy. CDR3 size: 15 residues. Germline V gene sequence: CDR1 LNHDA, CDR2 SQIVND (reference sequence). The V gene end was trimmed by 7 bases and the J gene end by 7 bases; junction bases not matched to a gene: 13. What was amplified from RNA transcripts were TCR beta CDR3 regions. Initially, a first-round RT-PCR of the TCR CDR3 employed the HTBI primer set. TCRdb re-derived calls from the multiplex PCR reads in MiXCR, one entry per CDR3 protein. The sample lists some 740,000 distinct CDR3 sequences; 12% to 15% were seen once.

Sequencing was done on a sample of blood. This receptor was taken from a woman younger than 30 with Graves' hyperthyroidism. This chain links TRBV19 with TRBJ1-2; TRBD1 agrees at 9 bases. CDR3 protein: CASTPPDRGPVGYTF. The CDR3 coding sequence is TGTGCCAGTACCCCCCCGGACAGGGGACCGGTTGGCTACACCTTC. The variable domain in full, completed from reference TRBV19 and TRBJ1-2, reads DGGITQSPKYLFRKEGQNVTLSCEQNLNHDAMYWYRQDPGQGLRLIYYSQIVNDFQKGDIAEGYSVSREKKESFPLTVTSAQKNPTAFYLCASTPPDRGPVGYTFGSGTRLTVV.